These 29 T cell receptor beta chains were sequenced from one sample in a study of identical twins. TCRdb reprocessed the 5' RACE reads with MiXCR, giving one entry per CDR3 protein. The sample shows about 520,000 distinct CDR3 sequences, approximately 22% of them seen only once. Another study also made use of these data, one on T cells expressing NK-cell markers.

The sequencing input was CD4+ T cells sorted from blood. Source of these receptors: a woman aged 18-29 years in good health.

This sequence joins TRBV20-1 and TRBJ2-7; 9 bases are a match to TRBD2. The length of the CDR3 is 16 residues. Germline V CDR1 and CDR2: DFQATT, SNEGSKA (reference sequence). V shed 0 bases and J 3 bases; nucleotides not matched to a gene: 9. CDR3 protein: CSARDDFRGRGYEQYF. CDR3 coding DNA: TGCAGTGCTAGAGATGATTTTCGCGGGAGGGGCTACGAGCAGTACTTC.

This clonotype has more than one count but fewer than ten. The rearrangement uses TRBV7-2 and TRBJ1-2, with 9 positions matching TRBD1. This CDR3 contains 15 residues. The J segment lost 6 bases and the V segment lost 5 bases, leaving 10 bases of the junction unmatched. Germline V gene sequence: CDR1 SGHTA, CDR2 FQGNSA. CDR3 loop: CASSLRTGDQDGYTF. The CDR3 DNA follows: TGTGCCAGCAGCCTCCGGACAGGGGATCAGGATGGCTACACCTTC.

This clonotype was recorded a few times. V gene TRBV6-1 combines with J gene TRBJ1-5; 9 bases line up with TRBD1. The length of the CDR3 is 15 residues. Germline CDR1 and CDR2: MNHNS and SASEGT. With V trimmed by 7 bases and J by 4 bases, 8 bases remained unmatched. CDR3 DNA: TGTGCCAGCAACGACGGGACAGGGCGTAATCAGCCCCAGCATTTT. Translation gives CASNDGTGRNQPQHF.

V gene TRBV7-9 combines with J gene TRBJ2-7; the D is unclear. Trimming removed 1 base at V and 1 base at J, with 5 bases between. In germline, CDR1 is SEHNR, CDR2 FQNEAQ (reference sequence). CDR3 length: 13 residues. Here the CDR3 reads CASSLGHSYEQYF. CDR3 in DNA: TGTGCCAGCAGCTTAGGACATTCCTACGAGCAGTACTTC.

This chain links TRBV21-1 with TRBJ2-1; the table's D call, TRBD1, has no DNA check behind it. TRBV21-1 is designated a pseudogene. The CDR3 spans 14 residues. The CDR3 sequence is CASSRSPPYNEQFF. The DNA for the CDR3 is TGTGCCAGCAGCCGAAGCCCCCCCTACAATGAGCAGTTCTTC.

This clonotype was observed at least ten times. This chain uses TRBV5-1 with TRBJ2-3; 8 bases fit TRBD2. This CDR3 comprises 14 residues. Per the germline V gene, CDR1 is SGHRS and CDR2 is YFSETQ. The V and J ends lost 5 bases and 2 bases, in that order; junction bases with no gene match: 4. Here the CDR3 DNA reads TGCGCCAGCAGAGGCGGGGGGCCCACAGATACGCAGTATTTT. It is translated as CASRGGGPTDTQYF.

The V gene is TRBV15, the J gene TRBJ2-1; D uncertain. Germline V gene data show CDR1 as LNHNV and CDR2 as YYDKDF (reference sequence). The CDR3 contains 15 residues. The V end was cut by 4 bases, the J end by 5 bases, with 15 bases between. The CDR3 DNA follows: TGTGCCACCAGCACCCGAGTGTTCCCCGACAATGAGCAGTTCTTC. Translated: CATSTRVFPDNEQFF. The full variable domain, completed using reference TRBV15 and TRBJ2-1, is DAMVIQNPRYQVTQFGKPVTLSCSQTLNHNVMYWYQQKSSQAPKLLFHYYDKDFNNEADTPDNFQSRRPNTSFCFLDIRSPGLGDTAMYLCATSTRVFPDNEQFFGPGTRLTVL.

This clonotype showed up just once. At one end the junction does not follow the germline gene, possibly because of a read error. The gene calls are TRBV12-3 or TRBV12-4 and TRBJ2-7; D is perhaps TRBD2 (6 bases). The CDR3 runs to 14 residues. CDR3 coding DNA: TGTGCCATCCGTAGCCAGGAGGGGCCCTACGAGAAGTACTTC. Protein sequence: CAIRSQEGPYEKYF.

This clonotype has more than one count but fewer than ten. The chain joins TRBV6-5 to TRBJ2-7; D is ambiguous. CDR1 and CDR2 from the germline V gene are MNHEY and SVGAGI. The CDR3 is made up of 17 amino acids. With 2 bases removed from V and 5 bases from J, the gap between germline ends came to 22 bases. Here the CDR3 reads CASSYGVVMVSRNEQYF. The CDR3 DNA sequence: TGTGCCAGCAGTTACGGGGTAGTCATGGTTTCTCGAAACGAGCAGTACTTC.

A few counts support this clonotype. In nucleotides, the CDR3 is TGTGCCAGCAGCATAGCGGGGGGACCCTACAATGAGCAGTTCTTC. Translated, it gives CASSIAGGPYNEQFF. This chain uses TRBV12-3 or TRBV12-4 with TRBJ2-1, with 10 bases matching TRBD2. Trimming took 6 bases from V and 2 from J; bases not matched to a gene: 4. CDR3 size: 15 residues.

This clonotype has a count of ten or more. This chain uses TRBV12-3 or TRBV12-4 with TRBJ2-7; D not certain. Trimming stripped 2 bases from V and 2 bases from J, with 4 bases between. The CDR3 contains 12 residues. Written as DNA, the CDR3 is TGTGCCAGCAGTTTAACGGCCTACGAGCAGTACTTC. It codes for CASSLTAYEQYF.

This clonotype has more than one count but fewer than ten. The genes are TRBV9 and TRBJ2-7; 8 nucleotides match TRBD1. Germline-derived CDR1 and CDR2 are SGDLS and YYNGEE. The CDR3 runs to 14 residues. The J segment lost 6 bases and the V segment lost 4 bases, leaving 9 bases of the junction unmatched. The DNA for the CDR3 is TGTGCCAGCAGCCCTCGGACAGGGTTGGGCGAGCAGTACTTC. Its translation: CASSPRTGLGEQYF. The variable domain in full, completed from reference TRBV9 and TRBJ2-7, reads DSGVTQTPKHLITATGQRVTLRCSPRSGDLSVYWYQQSLDQGLQFLIQYYNGEERAKGNILERFSAQQFPDLHSELNLSSLELGDSALYFCASSPRTGLGEQYFGPGTRLTVT.

This clonotype was detected only a few times. The rearrangement uses TRBV29-1 and TRBJ2-3; no definite D call. Trimming took off 5 bases at V and 0 bases at J, with 9 bases between the two ends. CDR3 length: 13 amino acids. Looked up from germline, CDR1 is SQVTM and CDR2 is ANQGSEA. CDR3 DNA: TGCAGCGTTTTCCGTGACAGCACAGATACGCAGTATTTT. This gives the protein CSVFRDSTDTQYF.

V and J are TRBV13 and TRBJ1-2, with D maybe TRBD1 (5 bases). V lost 5 bases to trimming and J lost 4 bases, with 17 bases between them. This CDR3 is built from 15 residues. Germline lookup yields CDR1 PRHDT and CDR2 FYEKMQ (reference sequence). CDR3 loop: CASSLVRGVGYGYTF. The CDR3, as DNA: TGTGCCAGCAGCCTAGTCCGAGGGGTAGGCTATGGCTACACCTTC.

This clonotype was counted a few times. The chain carries TRBV12-3 or TRBV12-4 and TRBJ2-3; D gene uncertain. CDR3 length: 13 amino acids. V was clipped by 3 bases and J by 8 bases, with 12 bases between them. The DNA of the CDR3 is TGTGCCAGCAGTTTTAAGTCGCTTGGTACGCAGTATTTT. Protein: CASSFKSLGTQYF.

The chain employs TRBV20-1 and TRBJ2-1; maybe TRBD1 (5 bases). From germline, CDR1 is DFQATT and CDR2 SNEGSKA (reference sequence). With 7 bases removed from V and 2 bases from J, the gap between germline ends came to 12 bases. The CDR3 is 13 amino acids. The CDR3, as DNA: TGCAGTGTCTTGCAGGGTACCTACAATGAGCAGTTCTTC. Amino acid sequence: CSVLQGTYNEQFF.

The chain combines TRBV5-1 with TRBJ2-1; 13 positions agree with TRBD2. CDR1 is SGHRS and CDR2 is YFSETQ in the germline V gene. This CDR3 contains 16 residues. V gave up 4 bases and J gave up 9 bases; unmatched junction bases: 10. CDR3: CASSPSGTSGVLEQFF. CDR3 bases: TGCGCCAGCAGCCCATCTGGGACTAGCGGGGTTCTTGAGCAGTTCTTC.

Many counts were recorded for this clonotype. The gene calls are TRBV3-1 and TRBJ2-7, with unresolved D. The V end lost 1 base, the J end lost 0 bases, and 10 bases lay between the germline ends. Germline V CDR1 and CDR2: LGHDT, YNNKEL (reference sequence). This CDR3 spans 15 amino acids. The CDR3 spells CASSQGAVDSYEQYF. The CDR3 DNA reads as TGTGCCAGCAGCCAAGGGGCAGTCGACTCCTACGAGCAGTACTTC.

For this clonotype: One end of the junction fails to match germline, which may point to a read error. The V call is TRBV20-1, the J call TRBJ2-3, with 9 bases aligning to TRBD2. Germline CDR1 is DFQATT and CDR2 is SNEGSKA (reference sequence). The CDR3 spans 16 residues. CDR3 bases: TGCAGTGCGAGAGAGGCGGGGGGGCGCAGGGCAGATACGCAGTATTTT. Translating it yields CSAREAGGRRADTQYF.

This rearrangement joins TRBV5-4 to TRBJ1-2; 8 bases are shared with TRBD1. The trim removed 5 bases at V and 10 bases at J, leaving 10 bases unmatched. CDR3 length: 13 residues. From germline, CDR1 is SGHNT and CDR2 YYREEE (reference sequence). CDR3 sequence reads: CASRRVDREDYTF. CDR3 DNA: TGTGCCAGCAGACGAGTGGACAGGGAAGACTACACCTTC.

CDR3 loop: CASSQITANSPLHF. CDR3 DNA sequence: TGTGCCAGCAGTCAAATTACAGCTAATTCACCCCTCCACTTT. The V call is TRBV5-5, the J call TRBJ1-6, with D uncertain. Germline V lookup: CDR1 SGHKS, CDR2 YYEKEE (reference sequence). The CDR3 runs to 14 residues. Trimming pared 5 bases from V and 6 bases from J, leaving 12 bases between.

The chain joins TRBV29-1 to TRBJ2-7; the D is unclear. Germline V CDR1 and CDR2: SQVTM, ANQGSEA. This CDR3 contains 13 residues. V lost 5 bases and J lost 2, with 13 bases in between. Here the CDR3 DNA reads TGCAGCGTTCGTGGGCCGAGACCCTACGAGCAGTACTTC. This encodes CSVRGPRPYEQYF.

J is TRBJ2-3 and V is TRBV10-3; D is possibly TRBD2 (5 bases). This CDR3 has 13 residues. The ends were cut back, 4 bases at V and 6 bases at J, with 11 bases in the middle. The V gene's germline CDR1 is ENHRY and CDR2 SYGVKD. The CDR3 protein is CAISGYGVDTQYF. The CDR3, as DNA: TGTGCCATCAGTGGTTACGGGGTCGATACGCAGTATTTT.

Many counts were recorded for this clonotype. This chain uses TRBV29-1 with TRBJ2-3, with TRBD2 matching over 9 bases. Trimming at V came to 7 bases and at J to 8 bases, leaving 13 bases not matched to a gene. Per germline, CDR1 SQVTM and CDR2 ANQGSEA. The CDR3 totals 14 residues. DNA for the CDR3: TGCAGCGCTGCTAGGACTAGCGCCCCCACTACGCAGTATTTT. Its translation: CSAARTSAPTTQYF.

CDR3: CSARGGRGTDTQYF. CDR3 DNA: TGCAGTGCTAGGGGCGGGAGGGGGACAGATACGCAGTATTTT. The chain links TRBV20-1 to TRBJ2-3, with 9 bases that match TRBD2. Losses at the gene ends were 3 bases for V and 3 bases for J; bases not matched to a gene: 4. CDR3 length: 14 amino acids. Germline CDR1 is DFQATT and CDR2 is SNEGSKA (reference sequence).

The rearrangement joins TRBV2 to TRBJ2-6, with D possibly TRBD2 on 6 matching bases. Germline values: CDR1 SNHLY, CDR2 FYNNEI. Trimming removed 5 bases at V and 4 bases at J, with 18 bases between. The CDR3 is 17 amino acids. For the CDR3, the DNA is TGTGCCAGCAGTAACCGGGACTCCAAATCAGGGGCCAACGTCCTGACTTTC. Amino acids: CASSNRDSKSGANVLTF.

This clonotype has just a few counts. J is TRBJ1-5 and V is TRBV29-1, with D possibly TRBD1 on 5 matching bases. This CDR3 region has 14 residues. V lost 6 bases, J lost 4 bases, and 16 bases lay in between. Germline-derived CDR1 and CDR2 are SQVTM and ANQGSEA. The CDR3 coding sequence is TGCAGCGTGGCCTCAGGGAACCCGAATCAGCCCCAGCATTTT. Translated, it gives CSVASGNPNQPQHF.

This clonotype was seen only a few times. The CDR3 loop is CAWSVQRNTEAFF. CDR3 bases: TGTGCCTGGAGTGTACAGCGGAACACTGAAGCTTTCTTT. V usage is TRBV30 and J usage is TRBJ1-1; D call uncertain. Looked up from germline, CDR1 is GTSNPN and CDR2 is SVGIG (reference sequence). The CDR3 covers 13 residues. Trimming pared 0 bases from V and 1 base from J, leaving 6 bases between.

This clonotype was observed a few times. The V and J genes are TRBV10-3 and TRBJ1-3; no firm D call. Trimming shortened V by 8 bases and J by 2 bases, and 10 bases separated the two germline ends. Germline CDR1 and CDR2: ENHRY and SYGVKD. The CDR3 covers 13 residues. This CDR3 is CAIQTGAGNTIYF. The CDR3, as DNA: TGTGCCATCCAGACCGGGGCTGGAAACACCATATATTTT.